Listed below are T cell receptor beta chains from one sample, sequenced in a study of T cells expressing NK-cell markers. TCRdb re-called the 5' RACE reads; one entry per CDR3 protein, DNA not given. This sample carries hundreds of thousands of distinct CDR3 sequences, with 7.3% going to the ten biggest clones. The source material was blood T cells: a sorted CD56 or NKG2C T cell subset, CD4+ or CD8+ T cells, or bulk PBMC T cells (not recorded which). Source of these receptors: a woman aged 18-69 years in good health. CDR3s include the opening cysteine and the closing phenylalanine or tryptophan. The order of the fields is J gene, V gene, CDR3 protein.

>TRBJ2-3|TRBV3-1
CASCRGPSTDTQYF
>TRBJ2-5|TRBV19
CASSIEPRGETQYF
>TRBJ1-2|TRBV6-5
CASTWGFGGYTF
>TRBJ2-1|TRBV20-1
CSASLSGRYNEQFF
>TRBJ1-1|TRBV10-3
CAISEDRMNTEAFF
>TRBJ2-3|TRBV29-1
CSVRYQGTDTQYF
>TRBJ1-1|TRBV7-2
CASSSERSPPFF
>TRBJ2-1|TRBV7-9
CASSIVAGGGTEQFF
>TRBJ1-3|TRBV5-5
CASSLRPADGGNTIYF
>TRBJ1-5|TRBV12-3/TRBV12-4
CASSFIQGGSNQPQHF
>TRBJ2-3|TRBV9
CASSVAGLVDTQYF
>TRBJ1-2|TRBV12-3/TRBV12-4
CASSLAFPTWGYTF
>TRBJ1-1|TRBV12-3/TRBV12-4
CASGDGTEAFF
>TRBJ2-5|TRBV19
CASSIVGGEETQYF
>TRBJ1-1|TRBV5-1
CASSLAESSEAFF
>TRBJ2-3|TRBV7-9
CASSPGTDTQYF
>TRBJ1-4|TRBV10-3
CAIKGGSATNEKLFF
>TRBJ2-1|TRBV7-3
CASSGGTSGDEQFF
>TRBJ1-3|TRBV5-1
CASSWSRGAGNTIYF
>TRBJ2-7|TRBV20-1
CSALPPRGRLLYEQYF
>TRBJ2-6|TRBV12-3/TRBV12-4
CASSLGQGGSGANVLTF
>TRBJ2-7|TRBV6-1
CASSTQGWNEQYF
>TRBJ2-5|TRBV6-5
CASSSNPTASGGGETQYF
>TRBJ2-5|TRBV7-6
CASSLALGQDQTQYF
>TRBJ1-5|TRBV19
CASCDLLNQPQHF
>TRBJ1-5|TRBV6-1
CASRPQISNQPQHF
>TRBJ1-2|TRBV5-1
CASSLGGPANYGYTF
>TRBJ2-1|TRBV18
CASSHHLQVEPDNEQFF
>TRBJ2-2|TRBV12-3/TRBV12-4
CASSEAGELFF
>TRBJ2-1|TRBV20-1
CSAKDREYYNEQFF
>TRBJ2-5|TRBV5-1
CASSLALKVLGQETQYF
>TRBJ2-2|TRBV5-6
CASSLSPDTGELFF
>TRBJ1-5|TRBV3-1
CASSQGRGGNQPQHF
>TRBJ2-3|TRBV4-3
CASSQEAGIGTDTQYF
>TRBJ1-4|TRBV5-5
CASSWEEKLFF
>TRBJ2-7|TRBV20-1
CSARQSVRYEQYF
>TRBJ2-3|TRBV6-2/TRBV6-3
CASSYSTAGETDTQYF
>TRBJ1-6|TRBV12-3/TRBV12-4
CASIQGHNSPLHF
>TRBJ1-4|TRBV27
CASRISLTNEKLFF
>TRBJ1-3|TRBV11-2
CASSLVFDIRGNTIYF
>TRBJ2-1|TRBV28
CASSVVAGVLEQFF
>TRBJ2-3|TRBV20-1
CSRSGKTTDTQYF
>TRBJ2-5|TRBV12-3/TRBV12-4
CAISLEHSRTKEKTQYF
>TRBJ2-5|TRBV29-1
CSVNPGVETQYF
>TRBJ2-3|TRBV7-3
CASSLTGGGYSQDTDTQYF
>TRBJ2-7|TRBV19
CASSITSSGRRWQYF